The rows below give T cell receptor beta chains drawn from one sample of a study of a mutant IDH1 vaccine in newly diagnosed glioma. The table came from immunoSEQ multiplex PCR; TCRdb's copy has only in-frame clones and leaves some out. This sample yields approximately 50,000 clones, of which around 83% are seen a single time; approximately 3.5% belongs to the top ten. The antigens for these receptors are not known. The specimen was PBMCs, collected from a glioma patient whose treatment included an IDH1 peptide vaccine. The receptors stem from a woman in her forties or fifties with glioma. Each CDR3 is given with its conserved first and last residue. Each record gives: J gene, D gene, clone size, V gene, CDR3 length, CDR3 DNA, CDR3 protein. D genes are given only for firm matches. Clone size appears in some rows only: once, few, many, or a class for an expanded clone.

J: TRBJ1-3
D: TRBD1
size: once
V: TRBV4-1
length: 16
DNA: TGCGCCAGCAGCCAACCCGGGACAGGGGTTGGAAACACCATATATTTT
CDR3: CASSQPGTGVGNTIYF

J: TRBJ1-1
D: -
size: -
V: TRBV11-2
length: 14
DNA: TGTGCCAGCAGGCCTGCCGGGGGGCACACTGAAGCTTTCTTT
CDR3: CASRPAGGHTEAFF

J: TRBJ2-7
D: -
size: -
V: TRBV18
length: 12
DNA: TGTGCCAGCTCACCACAGGGAGAAGAGCAGTACTTC
CDR3: CASSPQGEEQYF

J: TRBJ1-3
D: -
size: -
V: TRBV19
length: 14
DNA: TGTGCCAGTAGTATATCAGGGCGCGGAAACACCATATATTTT
CDR3: CASSISGRGNTIYF

J: TRBJ2-7
D: -
size: -
V: TRBV27
length: 14
DNA: TGTGCCAGCAGTTTACAGGGATTCCCCTACGAGCAGTACTTC
CDR3: CASSLQGFPYEQYF

J: TRBJ1-1
D: TRBD1
size: -
V: TRBV30
length: 13
DNA: TGTGCCTGGAGTAGGGGGCACGGCACTGAAGCTTTCTTT
CDR3: CAWSRGHGTEAFF

J: TRBJ2-7
D: -
size: -
V: TRBV19
length: 12
DNA: TGTGCCAGTAGTGCCGGATCCTACGAGCAGTACTTC
CDR3: CASSAGSYEQYF

J: TRBJ2-2
D: -
size: -
V: TRBV5-4
length: 13
DNA: TGTGCCAGCAGCTTTGGAACAACCGGGGAGCTGTTTTTT
CDR3: CASSFGTTGELFF

J: TRBJ1-6
D: TRBD1
size: few
V: TRBV6-6
length: 15
DNA: TGTGCCAGCAGCCCGGGGACAGTTATTAATTCACCCCTCCACTTT
CDR3: CASSPGTVINSPLHF

J: TRBJ1-4
D: -
size: -
V: TRBV28
length: 18
DNA: TGTGCCAGCAGTTTAAGACAGGCCGCGCGTGCAACTAATGAAAAACTGTTTTTT
CDR3: CASSLRQAARATNEKLFF

J: TRBJ1-2
D: TRBD1
size: -
V: TRBV5-6
length: 15
DNA: TGTGCCAGCAGCTTCTGGGACAGGGTAGCAGGGGGCTACACCTTC
CDR3: CASSFWDRVAGGYTF

J: TRBJ2-5
D: TRBD2
size: -
V: TRBV7-3
length: 18
DNA: TGTGCCAGCAGCGCCGGCAGACTAGCGGGGAGTAGGGGAGAGACCCAGTACTTC
CDR3: CASSAGRLAGSRGETQYF

J: TRBJ2-5
D: -
size: -
V: TRBV29-1
length: 12
DNA: TGCAGCGTTGACGATAGGGAAGAGACCCAGTACTTC
CDR3: CSVDDREETQYF

J: TRBJ2-5
D: -
size: -
V: TRBV29-1
length: 10
DNA: TGCAGCGTTGAACAAGAGACCCAGTACTTC
CDR3: CSVEQETQYF

J: TRBJ2-2
D: -
size: -
V: TRBV10-3
length: 16
DNA: TGTGCCATCAGTGAGTCGAAGGCACCGAGTACCGGGGAGCTGTTTTTT
CDR3: CAISESKAPSTGELFF

J: TRBJ1-2
D: TRBD1
size: -
V: TRBV10-3
length: 15
DNA: TGTGCCATCAGTTTTACAGGGGGCGAGAACTATGGCTACACCTTC
CDR3: CAISFTGGENYGYTF

J: TRBJ1-1
D: -
size: -
V: TRBV7-9
length: 15
DNA: TGTGCCAGCAGACACGCGCCAGGCCTGAAGGAGGAAGCTTTCTTT
CDR3: CASRHAPGLKEEAFF

J: TRBJ1-1
D: -
size: few
V: TRBV30
length: 12
DNA: TGTGCCTGGAGTGTTGATAGGTTTGAAGCTTTCTTT
CDR3: CAWSVDRFEAFF

J: TRBJ1-5
D: -
size: -
V: TRBV19
length: 14
DNA: TGTGCCAGTAGAGTCGACATGAGCAATCAGCCCCAGCATTTT
CDR3: CASRVDMSNQPQHF

J: TRBJ2-7
D: -
size: -
V: TRBV6-6
length: 14
DNA: TGTGCCAGCAGTTATCTGACACATCTAGACGAGCAGTACTTC
CDR3: CASSYLTHLDEQYF

J: TRBJ1-6
D: TRBD1
size: -
V: TRBV7-9
length: 14
DNA: TGTGCCAGCAGCACCGGGACAGGGCTGTCACCCCTCCACTTT
CDR3: CASSTGTGLSPLHF

J: TRBJ1-2
D: TRBD1
size: -
V: TRBV6-1
length: 13
DNA: TGTGCCAGCAGTGTGGACAGGGTCGGGGGCTACACCTTC
CDR3: CASSVDRVGGYTF

J: TRBJ2-7
D: TRBD2
size: -
V: TRBV11-2
length: 15
DNA: TGTGCCAGCAATTATGGGCTAGCGGGCTCCTACGAGCAGTACTTC
CDR3: CASNYGLAGSYEQYF

J: TRBJ2-7
D: TRBD1
size: -
V: TRBV7-3
length: 15
DNA: TGTGCCAGCAGCTTAAAGGTGGGACAGGGCTACGAGCAGTACTTC
CDR3: CASSLKVGQGYEQYF

J: TRBJ1-6
D: -
size: -
V: TRBV7-2
length: 14
DNA: TGTGCCAGCAGCTTTTTTAGGATGAATTCACCCCTCCACTTT
CDR3: CASSFFRMNSPLHF

J: TRBJ1-1
D: -
size: -
V: TRBV7-9
length: 14
DNA: TGTGCCAGCAGCTTAATACGGTATAACACTGAAGCTTTCTTT
CDR3: CASSLIRYNTEAFF

J: TRBJ2-2
D: TRBD1
size: -
V: TRBV7-6
length: 16
DNA: TGTGCCACCGCCGGACAGGGTGGAGGGCCTGGCGGGGAGCTGTTTTTT
CDR3: CATAGQGGGPGGELFF

J: TRBJ2-7
D: -
size: -
V: TRBV2
length: 14
DNA: TGTGCCAGCAGTGGATCTAGGGGCTCCTACGAGCAGTACTTC
CDR3: CASSGSRGSYEQYF

J: TRBJ2-7
D: TRBD2
size: -
V: TRBV28
length: 17
DNA: TGTGCCAGCAGCCTACTAGCGGGGGGCCAAGGCTCCTACGAGCAGTACTTC
CDR3: CASSLLAGGQGSYEQYF

J: TRBJ1-6
D: TRBD1
size: -
V: TRBV7-9
length: 16
DNA: TGTGCCAGCACCACACCAGGGGGCATCCATAATTCACCCCTCCACTTT
CDR3: CASTTPGGIHNSPLHF

J: TRBJ1-5
D: -
size: few
V: TRBV10-1
length: 12
DNA: TGCGCCAGCAGTGACAGTAATCAGCCCCAGCATTTT
CDR3: CASSDSNQPQHF

J: TRBJ2-5
D: -
size: few
V: TRBV7-9
length: 15
DNA: TGTGCCAGCAGCCCACTAGGACTGACGAAAGAGACCCAGTACTTC
CDR3: CASSPLGLTKETQYF

J: TRBJ2-7
D: -
size: -
V: TRBV5-6
length: 16
DNA: TGTGCCAGCAGCCCACCTGGCAGGGGTAGCTCCTACGAGCAGTACTTC
CDR3: CASSPPGRGSSYEQYF

J: TRBJ2-1
D: -
size: -
V: TRBV7-2
length: 16
DNA: TGTGCCAGCAGCTCCTTAACACACAGCTCCTACAATGAGCAGTTCTTC
CDR3: CASSSLTHSSYNEQFF

J: TRBJ2-3
D: -
size: -
V: TRBV5-4
length: 14
DNA: TGTGCCAGCAGCCGGGACTCCCGCACAGATACGCAGTATTTT
CDR3: CASSRDSRTDTQYF

J: TRBJ2-2
D: -
size: once
V: TRBV2
length: 14
DNA: TGTGCCAGCAGTGAAAGGGGCAACACCGGGGAGCTGTTTTTT
CDR3: CASSERGNTGELFF

J: TRBJ2-7
D: TRBD1
size: -
V: TRBV27
length: 15
DNA: TGTGCCAGCAGTGTCGGGGACAGGAGCTCCTACGAGCAGTACTTC
CDR3: CASSVGDRSSYEQYF

J: TRBJ2-1
D: -
size: once
V: TRBV29-1
length: 13
DNA: TGCAGCGCCGACGGCAGGGCCTACAATGAGCAGTTCTTC
CDR3: CSADGRAYNEQFF

J: TRBJ2-1
D: TRBD2
size: -
V: TRBV27
length: 13
DNA: TGTGCCAGCCGCCTAGCGGGACCCAATGAGCAGTTCTTC
CDR3: CASRLAGPNEQFF

J: TRBJ2-5
D: TRBD2
size: -
V: TRBV9
length: 16
DNA: TGTGCCAGCAGCGTAGAGGATAGCGGGGTTCAAGAGACCCAGTACTTC
CDR3: CASSVEDSGVQETQYF

J: TRBJ1-6
D: -
size: -
V: TRBV5-5
length: 19
DNA: TGTGCCAGCAGCTCTACACTCTTGGCGGCTCTCTCCTATAATTCACCCCTCCACTTT
CDR3: CASSSTLLAALSYNSPLHF

J: TRBJ2-5
D: TRBD2
size: -
V: TRBV19
length: 15
DNA: TGTGCCAGTAGTATAGGACTAGCGGGTGGAGAGACCCAGTACTTC
CDR3: CASSIGLAGGETQYF

J: TRBJ1-2
D: TRBD1
size: -
V: TRBV29-1
length: 13
DNA: TGCAGCGCGGGGACAGGGGGCGCGGGTGGCTACACCTTC
CDR3: CSAGTGGAGGYTF

J: TRBJ2-7
D: TRBD2
size: -
V: TRBV2
length: 17
DNA: TGTGCCAGCAGGAGGGAGGGGCCCGGACTAGCGGGTTACGAGCAGTACTTC
CDR3: CASRREGPGLAGYEQYF

J: TRBJ2-1
D: -
size: -
V: TRBV4-2
length: 13
DNA: TGTGCCAGCAGCCCCCCTCCCTTCAATGAGCAGTTCTTC
CDR3: CASSPPPFNEQFF